The 16 T cell receptor beta chains reported below all come from one sample, sequenced in a study of cytotoxic CD8 clonotypes in ibrutinib-treated CLL (dated by TCRdb to 2020 to 2022). The library was built by means of the immunoSEQ multiplex PCR assay. TCRdb provides this immuneACCESS table in a form limited to in-frame rearrangements. Some clones are lacking; in checked studies, under half of them reflect an unresolved V gene, and why the rest are absent is not known. The sample table lists around 310,000 clones, about 80% of them with a count of one. 6.5% to 8.5% of the sample comes from the top ten. The sample was PBMCs, taken before ibrutinib treatment. These receptors all stem from a human donor with chronic lymphocytic leukemia.

The chain joins TRBV28 to TRBJ1-5, with D unresolved. This CDR3 spans 14 amino acids. Germline V gives CDR1 MDHEN, CDR2 SYDVKM. Trimming pared 11 bases from V and 0 bases from J, leaving 14 bases between. The CDR3 nucleotides are TGTGCCTCTGCCAGGCCAAATAGCAATCAGCCCCAGCATTTT. This translates into CASARPNSNQPQHF. The whole variable domain, filled in from reference TRBV28 and TRBJ1-5, reads DVKVTQSSRYLVKRTGEKVFLECVQDMDHENMFWYRQDPGLGLRLIYFSYDVKMKEKGDIPEGYSVSREKKERFSLILESASTNQTSMYLCASARPNSNQPQHFGDGTRLSIL.

The rearrangement links TRBV13 to TRBJ1-1; D is perhaps TRBD1 (5 bases). The length of the CDR3 is 14 residues. From germline, CDR1 is PRHDT and CDR2 FYEKMQ (reference sequence). Trimming took off 3 bases at V and 0 bases at J, with 8 bases between the two ends. Written as DNA, the CDR3 is TGTGCCAGCAGCTTTGGGGGGATGAACACTGAAGCTTTCTTT. Translating it yields CASSFGGMNTEAFF.

This clone was seen a few times. The V and J genes are TRBV7-2 and TRBJ2-1; TRBD2 agrees at 8 bases. Germline CDR1 is SGHTA and CDR2 is FQGNSA. Unmatched junction bases numbered 12, after V lost 2 bases and J lost 9 bases. This CDR3 spans 16 amino acids. CDR3 DNA: TGTGCCAGCAGCTTAACACCGCAAGCGGGAGTCGGTGAGCAGTTCTTC. It encodes CASSLTPQAGVGEQFF.

The rearrangement links TRBV6-5 to TRBJ2-5; tentatively, D is TRBD1 (5 bases). V lost 8 bases to trimming and J lost 1 base, with 17 bases between them. This CDR3 contains 15 residues. Germline V gene data show CDR1 as MNHEY and CDR2 as SVGAGI. CDR3 DNA: TGTGCCAGCCTCATTCTCAGGGAAAGCCAAGAGACCCAGTACTTC. It encodes CASLILRESQETQYF.

The chain has TRBV27 and TRBJ1-5; 7 bases match TRBD1. The CDR3 extends over 16 amino acids. Germline CDR1 MNHEY, CDR2 SMNVEV (reference sequence). J was trimmed by 1 base and V by 2 bases; bases with no gene match: 5. CDR3 bases: TGTGCCAGCAGTTTAAGTACAGGGGTCAGCAATCAGCCCCAGCATTTT. It yields the protein CASSLSTGVSNQPQHF.

The gene calls are TRBV11-3 and TRBJ2-2; tentatively, D is TRBD2 (6 bases). The length of the CDR3 is 14 residues. Trimming removed 5 bases at V and 4 bases at J, with 11 bases between. Germline V gene sequence: CDR1 SGHNT, CDR2 YENEEA. CDR3 loop: CASSRGLTTGELFF. In DNA, the CDR3 is TGTGCCAGCAGCCGAGGACTAACCACCGGGGAGCTGTTTTTT.

The chain carries TRBV10-2 and TRBJ2-7, with TRBD2 matching 9 bases. Germline CDR1 WSHSY, CDR2 SAAADI. V shed 6 bases and J 3 bases; nucleotides not matched to a gene: 9. There are 15 residues in the CDR3. CDR3 in amino acids: CASRISGSWDYEQYF. CDR3 DNA: TGCGCCAGCAGGATTAGCGGGAGTTGGGACTACGAGCAGTACTTC.

The gene calls are TRBV18 and TRBJ2-3; the D is unclear. The V end was cut by 6 bases, the J end by 0 bases, with 16 bases between. Looked up from germline, CDR1 is KGHSH and CDR2 is LQKENI. This CDR3 spans 16 amino acids. The CDR3 DNA reads as TGTGCCAGCTCCTCGTCCGGCCCTTTTAGCACAGATACGCAGTATTTT. It is translated as CASSSSGPFSTDTQYF.

V gene TRBV4-2 combines with J gene TRBJ2-5, with D maybe TRBD2 (6 bases). This CDR3 contains 16 residues. CDR1 is LGHNA and CDR2 is YNFKEQ in the germline V gene. V was pared by 1 base and J by 1 base, with 13 bases between. The CDR3 loop is CASSQGAAGGQETQYF. The CDR3 DNA is TGTGCCAGCAGCCAAGGGGCGGCCGGGGGCCAAGAGACCCAGTACTTC.

The V and J genes are TRBV28 and TRBJ2-7; D is perhaps TRBD2 (6 bases). Trimming removed 5 bases from V and 4 bases from J, with 12 bases in between. CDR3 length: 13 residues. The germline V gene has CDR1 MDHEN and CDR2 SYDVKM. Here the CDR3 reads CASSPGGPYEQYF. The CDR3 DNA reads as TGTGCCAGCAGTCCCGGAGGGCCTTACGAGCAGTACTTC. Drawing the rest from reference TRBV28 and TRBJ2-7, the complete variable domain is DVKVTQSSRYLVKRTGEKVFLECVQDMDHENMFWYRQDPGLGLRLIYFSYDVKMKEKGDIPEGYSVSREKKERFSLILESASTNQTSMYLCASSPGGPYEQYFGPGTRLTVT.

The V and J genes are TRBV29-1 and TRBJ2-2; D not resolved. The CDR3 extends over 13 amino acids. From germline, CDR1 is SQVTM and CDR2 ANQGSEA. V shed 3 bases and J shed 0 bases, with 5 bases lying between them. CDR3 nucleotide sequence: TGCAGCGTTGACGGAACGAACACCGGGGAGCTGTTTTTT. Residues: CSVDGTNTGELFF.

The chain has TRBV13 and TRBJ2-7; weak D call: TRBD1 (6 bases). In germline, CDR1 is PRHDT, CDR2 FYEKMQ (reference sequence). The V end lost 6 bases, the J end lost 3 bases, and 12 bases lay between the germline ends. This CDR3 has 13 amino acids. The CDR3 bases are TGTGCCAGCAGACCAACAGGGAGCTACGAGCAGTACTTC. Translation: CASRPTGSYEQYF.

This clone has only a few counts. The rearrangement links TRBV5-6 to TRBJ2-4, with D unclear. The CDR3 extends over 11 amino acids. The V and J ends lost 0 bases and 9 bases respectively, with 4 bases between them. Germline-derived CDR1 and CDR2 are SGHDT and YYEEEE. This chain's CDR3 is CASSLAGIQYF. CDR3 DNA: TGTGCCAGCAGCTTGGCCGGCATTCAGTACTTC.

V gene TRBV27 combines with J gene TRBJ2-7; 7 nucleotides agree with TRBD2. The CDR3 spans 14 residues. The germline gives CDR1 MNHEY, CDR2 SMNVEV (reference sequence). With 6 bases clipped from V and 0 bases from J, the junction kept 5 bases outside the gene matches. The CDR3 spells CASRRDYSSYEQYF. CDR3 sequence (DNA): TGTGCCAGCAGAAGGGACTATAGCTCCTACGAGCAGTACTTC.

As for this clone: Other DNA sequences of this sample code for an identical CDR3. This chain joins TRBV7-2 and TRBJ1-2; 9 bases align to TRBD1. The germline gives CDR1 SGHTA, CDR2 FQGNSA. The CDR3 spans 14 residues. Trimming took 5 bases from V and 8 from J; bases not matched to a gene: 9. The CDR3 bases are TGTGCCAGCAGCCCGGACTGGACAGGGGACGGCTACACCTTC. This gives the protein CASSPDWTGDGYTF.

The rearrangement joins TRBV16 to TRBJ2-7, with 9 bases fitting TRBD2. With 0 bases clipped from V and 3 bases from J, the junction kept 9 bases outside the gene matches. Germline V CDR1 and CDR2: KGHSY, FQNENV. The CDR3 totals 17 residues. CDR3 sequence reads: CASSQSGWLAGDYEQYF. The CDR3 DNA sequence: TGTGCCAGCAGCCAATCGGGGTGGTTAGCGGGAGACTACGAGCAGTACTTC.